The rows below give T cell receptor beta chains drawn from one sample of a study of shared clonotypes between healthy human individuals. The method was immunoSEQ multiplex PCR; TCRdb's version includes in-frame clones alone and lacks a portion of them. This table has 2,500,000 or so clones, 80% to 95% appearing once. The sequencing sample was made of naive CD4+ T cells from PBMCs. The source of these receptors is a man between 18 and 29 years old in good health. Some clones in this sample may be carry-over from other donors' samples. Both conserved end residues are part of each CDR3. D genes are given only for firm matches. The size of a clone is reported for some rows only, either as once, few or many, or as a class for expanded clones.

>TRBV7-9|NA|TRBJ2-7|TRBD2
CASSFLGLAGRYEQYF
TGTGCCAGCAGCTTTCTAGGACTAGCGGGACGCTACGAGCAGTACTTC
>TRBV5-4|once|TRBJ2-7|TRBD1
CASSLGQGVTEQYF
TGTGCCAGCAGCTTGGGACAGGGAGTCACCGAGCAGTACTTC
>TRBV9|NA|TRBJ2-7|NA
CASSVAGVGEQYF
TGTGCCAGCAGCGTAGCCGGGGTGGGGGAGCAGTACTTC
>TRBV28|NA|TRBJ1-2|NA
CASSLPKSNWTF
TGTGCCAGCAGTTTACCAAAATCTAACTGGACCTTC
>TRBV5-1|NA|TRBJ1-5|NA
CASSLAGDFGQPQHF
TGCGCCAGCAGCTTGGCAGGGGATTTTGGTCAGCCCCAGCATTTT
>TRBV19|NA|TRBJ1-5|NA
CASRREGLNQPQHF
TGTGCCAGTAGGCGAGAGGGACTCAATCAGCCCCAGCATTTT
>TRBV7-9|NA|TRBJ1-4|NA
CASSLIGEKLFF
TGTGCCAGCAGCTTAATTGGTGAAAAACTGTTTTTT
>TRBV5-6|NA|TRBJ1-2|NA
CASSFRGGVRGYTF
TGTGCCAGCAGCTTTAGGGGAGGAGTGAGAGGCTACACCTTC
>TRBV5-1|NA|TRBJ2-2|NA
CASSLGAAALGELFF
TGCGCCAGCAGCTTGGGGGCGGCCGCCCTGGGGGAGCTGTTTTTT
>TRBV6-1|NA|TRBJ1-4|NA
CASMEGGFYNEKLFF
TGTGCCAGCATGGAGGGGGGTTTCTATAATGAAAAACTGTTTTTT
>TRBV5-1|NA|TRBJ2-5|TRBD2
CASRPGAGVEETQYF
TGCGCCAGCCGACCCGGAGCGGGAGTGGAAGAGACCCAGTACTTC
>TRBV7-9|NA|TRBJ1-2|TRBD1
CASSLQGVANYGYTF
TGTGCCAGCAGCTTACAGGGGGTTGCTAACTATGGCTACACCTTC
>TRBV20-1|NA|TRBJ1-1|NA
CSASLNTEAFF
TGCAGTGCTAGCCTGAACACTGAAGCTTTCTTT
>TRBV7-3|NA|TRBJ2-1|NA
CASSLGLTSSEQFF
TGTGCCAGCAGCTTAGGACTAACCTCCAGTGAGCAGTTCTTC
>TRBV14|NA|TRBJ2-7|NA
CASSPRTGSYEQYF
TGTGCCAGCAGCCCCCGGACTGGATCCTACGAGCAGTACTTC
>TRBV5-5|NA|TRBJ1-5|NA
CASSFGTLDQPQHF
TGTGCCAGCAGCTTCGGGACGTTAGACCAGCCCCAGCATTTT
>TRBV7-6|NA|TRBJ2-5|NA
CASSYVGVGAETQYF
TGTGCCAGCAGCTATGTTGGTGTAGGGGCAGAGACCCAGTACTTC
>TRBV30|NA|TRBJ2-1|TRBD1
CACNDPDRADRQFF
TGTGCCTGCAACGACCCGGACAGGGCCGATCGTCAGTTCTTC
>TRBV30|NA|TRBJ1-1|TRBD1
CAWGKGAIQMNTEAFF
TGTGCCTGGGGAAAGGGGGCCATTCAAATGAACACTGAAGCTTTCTTT
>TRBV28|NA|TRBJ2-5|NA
CASSLRTVGQETQYF
TGTGCCAGCAGTTTACGGACAGTGGGCCAAGAGACCCAGTACTTC
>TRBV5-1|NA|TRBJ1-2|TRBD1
CASRRDRGNYGYTF
TGCGCCAGCAGGCGGGACAGGGGAAACTATGGCTACACCTTC
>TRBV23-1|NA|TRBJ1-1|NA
CASSTGQCRNTEAFF
TGCGCCAGCAGTACGGGGCAGTGTCGGAACACTGAAGCTTTCTTT